The rows below give T cell receptor beta chains drawn from one sample of a study of blood T cell repertoires in COVID-19. Using immunoSEQ multiplex PCR, the repertoire was profiled, and TCRdb retains in-frame clones only, with some absent. The sample records 110,000 to 150,000 clones, 90% being singletons. The sequenced sample was peripheral blood. All receptors derive from a woman of 80 years or more with acute or convalescent COVID-19. The CDR3 runs from the conserved cysteine through the conserved F or W.

>TRBJ1-1|TRBV4-2
CASSQKEGDTEAFF
>TRBJ2-7|TRBV11-2
CASSLSLADPYEQYF
>TRBJ2-3|TRBV2
CASSLGGYADTQYF
>TRBJ1-2|TRBV7-2
CASSTNSYGYTF
>TRBJ1-5|TRBV24-1
CAKTYRAHQPQHF
>TRBJ2-4|TRBV7-2
CASSPRAAGALAKNIQYF
>TRBJ1-1|TRBV5-1
CASVQGTSSTEAFF
>TRBJ1-2|TRBV13
CASSLGDRGGYGYTF
>TRBJ2-7|TRBV5-1
CASSFNDRGSSEQYF
>TRBJ2-2|TRBV11-2
CASSWVRDRDTGELFF
>TRBJ2-3|TRBV7-2
CASSSSRHTDTQYF
>TRBJ1-2|TRBV18
CASSPQGAWYGYTF
>TRBJ1-2|TRBV6-5
CASRPTGSHGYTF
>TRBJ1-1|TRBV30
CAWSVQGSEAFF
>TRBJ2-5|TRBV5-6
CASSPTQALRETQYF
>TRBJ2-1|TRBV2
CASSRLGGQFF
>TRBJ2-7|TRBV5-8
CASSRGLDYEQYF